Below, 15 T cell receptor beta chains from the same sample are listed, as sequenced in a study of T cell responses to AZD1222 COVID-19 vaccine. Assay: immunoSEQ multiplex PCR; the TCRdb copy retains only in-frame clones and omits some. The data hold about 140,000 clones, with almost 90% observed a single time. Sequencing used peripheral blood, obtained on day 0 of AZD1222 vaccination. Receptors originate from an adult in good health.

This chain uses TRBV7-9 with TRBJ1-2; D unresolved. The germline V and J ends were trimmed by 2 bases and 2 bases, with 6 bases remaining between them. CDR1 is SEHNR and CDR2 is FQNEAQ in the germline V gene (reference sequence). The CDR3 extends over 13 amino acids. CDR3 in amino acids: CASSLQENYGYTF. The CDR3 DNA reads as TGTGCCAGCAGCTTACAAGAAAACTATGGCTACACCTTC.

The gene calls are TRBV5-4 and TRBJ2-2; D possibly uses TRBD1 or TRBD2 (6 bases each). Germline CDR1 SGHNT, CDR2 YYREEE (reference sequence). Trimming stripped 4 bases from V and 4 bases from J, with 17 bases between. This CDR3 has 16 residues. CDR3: CASSLRERGSTGELFF. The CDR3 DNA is TGTGCCAGCAGCCTGCGGGAAAGGGGGTCCACCGGGGAGCTGTTTTTT.

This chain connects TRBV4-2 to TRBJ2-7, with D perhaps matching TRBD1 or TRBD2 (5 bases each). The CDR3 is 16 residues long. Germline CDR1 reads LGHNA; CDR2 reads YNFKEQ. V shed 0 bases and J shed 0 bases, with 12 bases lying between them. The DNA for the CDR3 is TGTGCCAGCAGCCAAGATCGGGGCGGTAGCTCCTACGAGCAGTACTTC. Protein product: CASSQDRGGSSYEQYF.

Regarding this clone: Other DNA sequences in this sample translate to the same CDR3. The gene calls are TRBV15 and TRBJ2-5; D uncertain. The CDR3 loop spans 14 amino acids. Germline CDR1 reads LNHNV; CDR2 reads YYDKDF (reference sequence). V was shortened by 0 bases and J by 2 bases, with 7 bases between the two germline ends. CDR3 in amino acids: CATSRDRGQETQYF. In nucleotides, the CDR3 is TGTGCCACCAGCAGAGATCGAGGACAAGAGACCCAGTACTTC.

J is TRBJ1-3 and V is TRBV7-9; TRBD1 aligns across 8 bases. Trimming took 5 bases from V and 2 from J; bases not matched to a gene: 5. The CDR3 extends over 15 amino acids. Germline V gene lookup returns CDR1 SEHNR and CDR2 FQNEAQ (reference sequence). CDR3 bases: TGTGCCAGCAGCGTTACACAGGGGGCTGGAAACACCATATATTTT. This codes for CASSVTQGAGNTIYF.

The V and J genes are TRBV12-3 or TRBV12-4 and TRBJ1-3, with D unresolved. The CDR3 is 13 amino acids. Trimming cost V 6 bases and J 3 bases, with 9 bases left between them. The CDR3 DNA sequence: TGTGCCAGCAGGATTACGATTGGAAACACCATATATTTT. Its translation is CASRITIGNTIYF.

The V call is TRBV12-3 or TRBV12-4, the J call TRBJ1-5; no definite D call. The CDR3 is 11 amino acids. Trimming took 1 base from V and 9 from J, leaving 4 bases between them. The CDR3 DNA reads TGTGCCAGCAGTTTAGGGCTGCCCCAGCATTTT. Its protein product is CASSLGLPQHF.

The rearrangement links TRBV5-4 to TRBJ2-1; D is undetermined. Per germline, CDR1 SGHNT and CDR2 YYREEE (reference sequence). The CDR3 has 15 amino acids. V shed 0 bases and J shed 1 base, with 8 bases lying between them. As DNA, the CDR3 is TGTGCCAGCAGCTTGGTGGGAAGATCCTACAATGAGCAGTTCTTC. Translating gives CASSLVGRSYNEQFF.

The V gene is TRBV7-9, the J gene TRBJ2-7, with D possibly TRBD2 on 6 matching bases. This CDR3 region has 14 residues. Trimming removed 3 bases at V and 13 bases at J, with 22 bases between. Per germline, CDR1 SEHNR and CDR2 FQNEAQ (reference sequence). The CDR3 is CASSFDSGEFQLYF. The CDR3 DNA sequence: TGTGCCAGCAGCTTCGATTCGGGGGAGTTTCAACTTTACTTC. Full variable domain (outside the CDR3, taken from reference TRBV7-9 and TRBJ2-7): DTGVSQNPRHKITKRGQNVTFRCDPISEHNRLYWYRQTLGQGPEFLTYFQNEAQLEKSRLLSDRFSAERPKGSFSTLEIQRTEQGDSAMYLCASSFDSGEFQLYFGPGTRLTVT.

CDR3 amino acids: CASRRGAGGWPQHF. The CDR3 DNA sequence: TGTGCCAGCCGACGAGGGGCAGGTGGTTGGCCCCAGCATTTT. The rearrangement joins TRBV7-2 to TRBJ1-5; D might be TRBD1 (5 bases). CDR3 length equals 14 residues. Per germline, CDR1 SGHTA and CDR2 FQGNSA. Trimming shortened V by 8 bases and J by 9 bases, and 20 bases separated the two germline ends. Complete variable domain (other parts from reference TRBV7-2 and TRBJ1-5): GAGVSQSPSNKVTEKGKDVELRCDPISGHTALYWYRQSLGQGLEFLIYFQGNSAPDKSGLPSDRFSAERTGGSVSTLTIQRTQQEDSAVYLCASRRGAGGWPQHFGDGTRLSIL.

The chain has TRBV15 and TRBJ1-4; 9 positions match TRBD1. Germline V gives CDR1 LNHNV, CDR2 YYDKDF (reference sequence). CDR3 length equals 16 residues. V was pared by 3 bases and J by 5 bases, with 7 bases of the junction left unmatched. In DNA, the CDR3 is TGTGCCACCAGCAGCGCACCCGGGACAGGGAATGAAAAACTGTTTTTT. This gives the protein CATSSAPGTGNEKLFF.

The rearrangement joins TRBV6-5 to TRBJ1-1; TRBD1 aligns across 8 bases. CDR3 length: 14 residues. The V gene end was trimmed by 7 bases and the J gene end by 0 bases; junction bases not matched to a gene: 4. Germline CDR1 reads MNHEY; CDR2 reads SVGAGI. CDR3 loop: CASIQGAVNTEAFF. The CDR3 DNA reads TGTGCCAGCATCCAGGGGGCCGTGAACACTGAAGCTTTCTTT.

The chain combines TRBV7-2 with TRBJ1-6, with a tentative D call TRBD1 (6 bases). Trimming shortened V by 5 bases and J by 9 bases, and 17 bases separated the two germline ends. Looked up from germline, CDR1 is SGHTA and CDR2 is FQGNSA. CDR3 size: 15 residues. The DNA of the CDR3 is TGTGCCAGCAGCCCGTCGATTTTAGGGGGTTCACCCCTCCACTTT. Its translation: CASSPSILGGSPLHF.

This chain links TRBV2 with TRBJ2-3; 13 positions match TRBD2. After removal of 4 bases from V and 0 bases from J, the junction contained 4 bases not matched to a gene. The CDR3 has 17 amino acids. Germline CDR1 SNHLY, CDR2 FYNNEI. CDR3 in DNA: TGTGCCAGCAGTGGCGGGACTAGCGGGGTTAGCACAGATACGCAGTATTTT. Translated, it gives CASSGGTSGVSTDTQYF.

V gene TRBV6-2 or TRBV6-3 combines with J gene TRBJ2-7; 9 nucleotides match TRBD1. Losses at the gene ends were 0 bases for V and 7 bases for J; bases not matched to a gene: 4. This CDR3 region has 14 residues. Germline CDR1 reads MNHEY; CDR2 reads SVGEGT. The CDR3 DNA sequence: TGTGCCAGCAGTTACTCACAGGGGGCTGGGGAGCAGTACTTC. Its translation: CASSYSQGAGEQYF.